Listed below are T cell receptor beta chains from one sample, sequenced in a study of blood T cell repertoires in COVID-19. Produced via immunoSEQ multiplex PCR; TCRdb's table is partial and in-frame only. The table records about 200,000 clones, about 88% of them present only once. Sequencing was performed on peripheral blood. These receptors were taken from a man over 45 with COVID-19, enrolled during active disease. Both conserved end residues are part of each CDR3. The order of the fields is CDR3 DNA, CDR3 protein, D gene, J gene, V gene, clone size. The D gene is left open where the match is weak. Clone size is shown for a subset of rows, as once, few, many or a class of expanded clone.

cdr3_nt: TGTGCCAGCAGCCCAGGGACAGATCCAGACACAGATACGCAGTATTTT
cdr3_aa: CASSPGTDPDTDTQYF
d_call: TRBD1
j_call: TRBJ2-3
v_call: TRBV7-3
clone_size: NA

cdr3_nt: TGCGCCAGCAGCTTTGGGCAGGGTAGATCACCCCTCCACTTT
cdr3_aa: CASSFGQGRSPLHF
d_call: NA
j_call: TRBJ1-6
v_call: TRBV5-1
clone_size: NA

cdr3_nt: TGTGCCATCAGTGATGGGGACAGCACCTATGGCTACACCTTC
cdr3_aa: CAISDGDSTYGYTF
d_call: TRBD1
j_call: TRBJ1-2
v_call: TRBV10-3
clone_size: NA

cdr3_nt: TGTGCCAGCAAGGAGAGGACCTACGAGCAGTACTTC
cdr3_aa: CASKERTYEQYF
d_call: NA
j_call: TRBJ2-7
v_call: TRBV6-6
clone_size: NA

cdr3_nt: TGTGCCAGCAGCTTAGGGACAGGGGGTATAGGATCCTACGAGCAGTACTTC
cdr3_aa: CASSLGTGGIGSYEQYF
d_call: TRBD1
j_call: TRBJ2-7
v_call: TRBV11-2
clone_size: NA

cdr3_nt: TGCGCGGCGGGTGACTACAATGAGCAGTTCTTC
cdr3_aa: CAAGDYNEQFF
d_call: NA
j_call: TRBJ2-1
v_call: TRBV10-2
clone_size: few

cdr3_nt: TGCGCCAGCACCTCTCGGGGAGACAACACTGAAGCTTTCTTT
cdr3_aa: CASTSRGDNTEAFF
d_call: NA
j_call: TRBJ1-1
v_call: TRBV5-1
clone_size: NA

cdr3_nt: TGTGCCAGCAGTGAATACTCAGGGGGCAGTTCGAACACTGAAGCTTTCTTT
cdr3_aa: CASSEYSGGSSNTEAFF
d_call: TRBD1
j_call: TRBJ1-1
v_call: TRBV25-1
clone_size: NA

cdr3_nt: TGTGCCAGCAGTTCGGACAGGAGACACCCCAATCAGCCCCAGCATTTT
cdr3_aa: CASSSDRRHPNQPQHF
d_call: TRBD1
j_call: TRBJ1-5
v_call: TRBV6-2/TRBV6-3
clone_size: NA

cdr3_nt: TGCAGCGTTGTAACGGAGAAGGCGAATGGCTACACCTTC
cdr3_aa: CSVVTEKANGYTF
d_call: NA
j_call: TRBJ1-2
v_call: TRBV29-1
clone_size: many

cdr3_nt: TGTGCCAGCAGAGAGACAGGGGCATCCTACAATGAGCAGTTCTTC
cdr3_aa: CASRETGASYNEQFF
d_call: TRBD1
j_call: TRBJ2-1
v_call: TRBV6-5
clone_size: NA

cdr3_nt: TGTGCCAGCAGCTTGGCGGGGGGGCCTAGCACAGATACGCAGTATTTT
cdr3_aa: CASSLAGGPSTDTQYF
d_call: TRBD2
j_call: TRBJ2-3
v_call: TRBV7-3
clone_size: NA

cdr3_nt: TGTGCCAGCAGCTTATCCCGAGGCACAGGGTTGTTCAAACTATATGGCTACACCTTC
cdr3_aa: CASSLSRGTGLFKLYGYTF
d_call: NA
j_call: TRBJ1-2
v_call: TRBV7-6
clone_size: NA

cdr3_nt: TGTGCAAGTCGCTTAGAGGTTGGACTAGCGGGAGGTTACGAGCAGTACTTC
cdr3_aa: CASRLEVGLAGGYEQYF
d_call: NA
j_call: TRBJ2-7
v_call: TRBV12-2
clone_size: NA

cdr3_nt: TGTGCCAGCAGCGGAGTGGCCAGCTCCTACAATGAGCAGTTCTTC
cdr3_aa: CASSGVASSYNEQFF
d_call: NA
j_call: TRBJ2-1
v_call: TRBV7-9
clone_size: NA

cdr3_nt: TGCGCCAGCAGTCCGGGACAGGGCACCTACAATGAGCAGTTCTTC
cdr3_aa: CASSPGQGTYNEQFF
d_call: TRBD1
j_call: TRBJ2-1
v_call: TRBV10-1
clone_size: NA

cdr3_nt: TGTGCCAGCAGCTTAGGGCTAGCGGGGCGGAGTACAGATACGCAGTATTTT
cdr3_aa: CASSLGLAGRSTDTQYF
d_call: TRBD2
j_call: TRBJ2-3
v_call: TRBV11-2
clone_size: NA

cdr3_nt: TGTGCCAGCGGATCCGGGGACGAGCAGTACTTC
cdr3_aa: CASGSGDEQYF
d_call: NA
j_call: TRBJ2-7
v_call: TRBV12-3/TRBV12-4
clone_size: NA

cdr3_nt: TGTGCCAGTAGTGTCACAGGAGCTCCTAACTATGGCTACACCTTC
cdr3_aa: CASSVTGAPNYGYTF
d_call: NA
j_call: TRBJ1-2
v_call: TRBV19
clone_size: NA

cdr3_nt: TGCGCCAGCAGCTTGGACAGGGTAGTGGGGGATGAGCAGTTCTTC
cdr3_aa: CASSLDRVVGDEQFF
d_call: NA
j_call: TRBJ2-1
v_call: TRBV5-1
clone_size: NA

cdr3_nt: TGTGCCAGCAGTATTACCCGAATTGGGGGGGCCACCTACAATGAGCAGTTCTTC
cdr3_aa: CASSITRIGGATYNEQFF
d_call: NA
j_call: TRBJ2-1
v_call: TRBV7-9
clone_size: NA

cdr3_nt: TGTGCCAGCAGTTACCCGAGGGCTAGCGGGGGAAAACCGAACACAGATACGCAGTATTTT
cdr3_aa: CASSYPRASGGKPNTDTQYF
d_call: TRBD2
j_call: TRBJ2-3
v_call: TRBV6-2/TRBV6-3
clone_size: once

cdr3_nt: TGTGCCAGCAGTTACCGGGGTGTCACCTCCTACGAGCAGTACTTC
cdr3_aa: CASSYRGVTSYEQYF
d_call: NA
j_call: TRBJ2-7
v_call: TRBV6-5
clone_size: NA

cdr3_nt: TGTGCCAGCAGCTTGTCCGGGGGGCATTCGGGCTACACCTTC
cdr3_aa: CASSLSGGHSGYTF
d_call: NA
j_call: TRBJ1-2
v_call: TRBV5-8
clone_size: NA

cdr3_nt: TGTGCCAGCAGCTTGGGGGGTGGAGGGGGCGACTATGGCTACACCTTC
cdr3_aa: CASSLGGGGGDYGYTF
d_call: TRBD1
j_call: TRBJ1-2
v_call: TRBV5-4
clone_size: NA

cdr3_nt: TGTGCCAGCAGCTTAGCGGGGGTTACAGGGCCCTACGAGCAGTACTTC
cdr3_aa: CASSLAGVTGPYEQYF
d_call: NA
j_call: TRBJ2-7
v_call: TRBV7-9
clone_size: NA

cdr3_nt: TGTGCCAGCAGCGCCCTTGGGGGGTTCGAAACTGAAGCTTTCTTT
cdr3_aa: CASSALGGFETEAFF
d_call: NA
j_call: TRBJ1-1
v_call: TRBV9
clone_size: few

cdr3_nt: TGTGCCAGCAGTTACAGCTGTACTAGCGGGAGTAGTTTAGATGAGCAGTTCTTC
cdr3_aa: CASSYSCTSGSSLDEQFF
d_call: TRBD2
j_call: TRBJ2-1
v_call: TRBV6-7
clone_size: NA

cdr3_nt: TGTGCCAGCAGCTTGTATACACACACAGATACGCAGTATTTT
cdr3_aa: CASSLYTHTDTQYF
d_call: NA
j_call: TRBJ2-3
v_call: TRBV5-6
clone_size: NA

cdr3_nt: TGCAGTGCTAGTATCATAGCGGGAGGCATGGGCGAGCAGTACTTC
cdr3_aa: CSASIIAGGMGEQYF
d_call: TRBD2
j_call: TRBJ2-7
v_call: TRBV20-1
clone_size: NA

cdr3_nt: TGTGCCATCAGTGATTTTTTTACTGAGCAATACTACAATGAGCAGTTCTTC
cdr3_aa: CAISDFFTEQYYNEQFF
d_call: NA
j_call: TRBJ2-1
v_call: TRBV10-3
clone_size: NA

cdr3_nt: TGCAGTGCTAGTCGGCTCGGGGGATACAATGAGCAGTTCTTC
cdr3_aa: CSASRLGGYNEQFF
d_call: NA
j_call: TRBJ2-1
v_call: TRBV20-1
clone_size: NA

cdr3_nt: TGTGCCAGTAGTACCGGGACACTTAAATACGAGCAGTACTTC
cdr3_aa: CASSTGTLKYEQYF
d_call: NA
j_call: TRBJ2-7
v_call: TRBV19
clone_size: NA